The rows below give T cell receptor beta chains drawn from one sample of a study of CD8 T cells in ankylosing spondylitis. TCRdb reprocessed the 5' RACE reads with MiXCR, giving one entry per CDR3 protein. The sample has 250,000 to 350,000 distinct CDR3 sequences, around 20% seen once. The sequenced sample was blood, either unsorted or a sorted T cell fraction (not recorded which). The receptors were gathered from a male donor with ankylosing spondylitis or in good health (not recorded which). CDR3s include the opening cysteine and the closing phenylalanine or tryptophan. D genes are given only for firm matches. Only part of the rows carry a size: once, few, many, or a class if the clone is expanded.

cdr3_length	j_call	d_call	clone_size	v_call	cdr3_aa	cdr3_nt
15	TRBJ2-3	TRBD2	many	TRBV12-3/TRBV12-4	CASTGTSGRTDTQYF	TGTGCCAGCACCGGGACTAGCGGGAGGACAGATACGCAGTATTTT
17	TRBJ2-1	TRBD2	few	TRBV11-2	CASSYLPGLPSYNEQFF	TGTGCCAGCAGCTATTTGCCGGGACTACCTTCCTACAATGAGCAGTTCTTC
14	TRBJ2-2	NA	NA	TRBV20-1	CSARDFRGTGELFF	TGCAGTGCTAGAGATTTCAGGGGCACCGGGGAGCTGTTTTTT
13	TRBJ1-4	NA	few	TRBV24-1	CATSEATDEKLFF	TGTGCCACCAGTGAGGCGACAGATGAAAAACTGTTTTTT
15	TRBJ2-3	NA	NA	TRBV15	CATSRDGGTVGTQYF	TGTGCCACCAGCAGAGATGGAGGGACAGTCGGTACGCAGTATTTT
15	TRBJ2-3	TRBD2	few	TRBV10-3	CAILGLADMTDTQYF	TGTGCCATTCTTGGACTAGCTGACATGACAGATACGCAGTATTTT
12	TRBJ1-3	NA	few	TRBV29-1	CSVRTEGNTIYF	TGCAGCGTGCGGACAGAAGGAAACACCATATATTTT
16	TRBJ2-1	TRBD2	once	TRBV7-6	CASSRGTSGGHNEQFF	TGTGCCAGCAGCCGAGGGACTAGCGGGGGGCACAATGAGCAGTTCTTC
12	TRBJ1-1	NA	few	TRBV28	CASSSQSTEAFF	TGTGCCAGCAGCTCACAGAGCACTGAAGCTTTCTTT
15	TRBJ1-6	TRBD1	few	TRBV3-1	CASSLGQAGDSPLHF	TGTGCCAGCAGCCTGGGACAGGCTGGAGATTCACCCCTCCACTTT
17	TRBJ2-1	NA	NA	TRBV5-1	CASSFRADPTFYNEQFF	TGCGCCAGCAGCTTCCGGGCCGATCCCACTTTTTACAATGAGCAGTTCTTC
16	TRBJ2-3	TRBD2	few	TRBV5-1	CASSLLTSGKTDTQYF	TGCGCCAGCAGCTTGCTAACTAGCGGGAAGACAGATACGCAGTATTTT
13	TRBJ2-1	NA	many	TRBV29-1	CSVRDMVAHEQFF	TGCAGCGTACGGGACATGGTAGCCCATGAGCAGTTCTTC
15	TRBJ1-6	TRBD1	NA	TRBV20-1	CSARVEDRVVSPLHF	TGCAGTGCTAGAGTGGAGGACAGGGTAGTCTCACCCCTCCACTTT
14	TRBJ1-1	TRBD1	few	TRBV9	CASSVDRGRTEAFF	TGTGCCAGCAGCGTAGACAGGGGAAGGACTGAAGCTTTCTTT
17	TRBJ1-5	TRBD1	NA	TRBV20-1	CSAPPPGTGLTGQPQHF	TGCAGTGCTCCACCTCCTGGGACAGGGCTTACGGGGCAGCCCCAGCATTTT
14	TRBJ2-1	NA	few	TRBV20-1	CSASPYGDNNEQFF	TGCAGTGCTAGCCCTTACGGGGATAACAATGAGCAGTTCTTC